Below are 25 T cell receptor beta chains sequenced from a single sample in a study of CD8+ T cells in alopecia areata. As to treatment: oral pan-JAK inhibitor, 5-10 mg twice daily. After isolation, RNA underwent reverse transcription to generate cDNA as the sequencing template. Libraries were prepared by immunoSEQ multiplex PCR; TCRdb keeps only in-frame clonotypes and omits some of them. In the table there are 150,000 to 200,000 clones, less than 70% of which are singletons. The specimen comprised CD4+ T cells sorted from blood, sampled at approximately week 50, from a patient treated with tofacitinib. The receptors were sampled from a human donor with alopecia areata.

This chain links TRBV30 with TRBJ1-4; no reliable D call. The ends were cut back, 4 bases at V and 6 bases at J, with 12 bases in the middle. The CDR3 contains 13 residues. CDR1 and CDR2 from the germline V gene are GTSNPN and SVGIG (reference sequence). The CDR3 here is CAWTGPGDEKLFF. The CDR3 nucleotides are TGTGCCTGGACCGGACCGGGTGATGAAAAACTGTTTTTT.

The rearrangement uses TRBV30 and TRBJ2-7, with D perhaps TRBD1 (5 bases). The CDR3 is made up of 11 amino acids. Germline-derived CDR1 and CDR2 are GTSNPN and SVGIG (reference sequence). V was shortened by 5 bases and J by 3 bases, with 8 bases between the two germline ends. CDR3 residues: CAWVRDYEQYF. In DNA form, the CDR3 reads TGTGCCTGGGTCAGGGACTACGAGCAGTACTTC. The full variable domain, rest sourced from reference TRBV30 and TRBJ2-7, is SQTIHQWPATLVQPVGSPLSLECTVEGTSNPNLYWYRQAAGRGLQLLFYSVGIGQISSEVPQNLSASRPQDRQFILSSKKLLLSDSGFYLCAWVRDYEQYFGPGTRLTVT.

This clone was seen many times. The same CDR3 also results from other DNA sequences found in this sample. V usage is TRBV5-1 and J usage is TRBJ2-2; D may be TRBD2 (5 bases). The germline V gene encodes CDR1 SGHRS and CDR2 YFSETQ. Trimming removed 0 bases from V and 4 bases from J, with 7 bases in between. The CDR3 extends over 14 amino acids. Written as DNA, the CDR3 is TGCGCCAGCAGCTTGGATAGCGCCACCGGGGAGCTGTTTTTT. It encodes CASSLDSATGELFF.

The chain recombines TRBV7-2 with TRBJ2-7; 7 nucleotides agree with TRBD2. Unmatched junction bases numbered 10, after V lost 5 bases and J lost 6 bases. The length of the CDR3 is 14 residues. Germline CDR1 SGHTA, CDR2 FQGNSA. The CDR3 nucleotides read TGTGCCAGCAGCCAGAGTAGCGGGCGTTCCGAGCAGTACTTC. Translated: CASSQSSGRSEQYF.

DNA for the CDR3: TGTGCCAGCAGCCTGATCGCGGGGAGACACAATGAGCAGTTCTTC. Translation gives CASSLIAGRHNEQFF. V gene TRBV14 combines with J gene TRBJ2-1; D is possibly TRBD2 (6 bases). Germline-derived CDR1 and CDR2 are SGHDN and FVKESK. There are 15 residues in the CDR3. Trimming cost V 4 bases and J 5 bases, with 15 bases left between them.

The rearrangement uses TRBV19 and TRBJ2-7, with D tentatively TRBD1 or TRBD2 (6 bases each). V dropped 4 bases and J dropped 0 bases, with 13 bases sitting between them. The CDR3 covers 15 residues. Germline CDR1 is LNHDA and CDR2 is SQIVND (reference sequence). In DNA, the CDR3 is TGTGCCAGTAGTAACCCGGGGGCCCGCTCCTACGAGCAGTACTTC. Protein sequence: CASSNPGARSYEQYF.

This chain links TRBV27 with TRBJ1-6; 9 nucleotides match TRBD1. The ends lost 4 bases at V and 9 bases at J; junction bases unmatched: 16. The CDR3 loop spans 18 amino acids. Germline values: CDR1 MNHEY, CDR2 SMNVEV (reference sequence). The CDR3 bases are TGTGCCAGCAGTTCCAGGACCGGGACAGGGTTAAGTAGTTCACCCCTCCACTTT. As protein: CASSSRTGTGLSSSPLHF.

V and J are TRBV5-1 and TRBJ2-4; 12 bases are a match to TRBD1. The CDR3 contains 16 residues. J gave up 6 bases and V 4 bases, and 8 bases lay outside the gene matches. From germline, CDR1 is SGHRS and CDR2 YFSETQ. CDR3 in amino acids: CASSTGTGGFGNIQYF. CDR3 bases: TGCGCCAGCAGCACAGGGACAGGGGGCTTTGGAAACATTCAGTACTTC.

The rearrangement uses TRBV4-1 and TRBJ2-7; the match to TRBD2 covers 13 bases. The V segment lost 1 base and the J segment 6 bases; nucleotides outside the gene matches: 3. Germline assignment: CDR1 MGHRA and CDR2 YSYEKL. The CDR3 is made up of 15 amino acids. The CDR3 DNA sequence: TGCGCCAGCAGCCAAGGGACTAGCGGGGGATTCGAGCAGTACTTC. This gives the protein CASSQGTSGGFEQYF.

The V call is TRBV2, the J call TRBJ1-2; D may be TRBD1 (5 bases). The germline CDR1 and CDR2 sequences are SNHLY and FYNNEI. The CDR3 is 14 residues long. Trimming cost V 4 bases and J 4 bases, with 13 bases left between them. This CDR3 reads CASSARAGSYGYTF. CDR3 sequence (DNA): TGTGCCAGCAGTGCTAGGGCAGGGAGCTATGGCTACACCTTC.

This clone was seen a few times. Other DNA variants within this sample encode the same CDR3. The V gene is TRBV4-3, the J gene TRBJ1-1; tentative D call: TRBD1 (6 bases). CDR1 LGHNA and CDR2 YSLEER come from the germline V gene. The CDR3 runs to 14 residues. The V end lost 1 base, the J end lost 4 bases, and 10 bases lay between the germline ends. As DNA, the CDR3 is TGCGCCAGCAGCCAAGGGCACAGGGCCACTGAAGCTTTCTTT. This sequence encodes CASSQGHRATEAFF.

This clone appeared a few times. V and J are TRBV6-5 and TRBJ2-7; tentative D call: TRBD1 (6 bases). V was pared by 5 bases and J by 2 bases, with 13 bases between. CDR3 length: 14 residues. CDR1 is MNHEY and CDR2 is SVGAGI in the germline V gene. For the CDR3, the DNA is TGTGCCAGCAGTGCCATGAGACAGGCCTACGAGCAGTACTTC. Its protein is CASSAMRQAYEQYF.

V usage is TRBV4-3 and J usage is TRBJ1-5; D unresolved. Per germline, CDR1 LGHNA and CDR2 YSLEER. With 0 bases removed from V and 6 bases from J, the gap between germline ends came to 6 bases. The CDR3 covers 13 residues. Here the CDR3 DNA reads TGCGCCAGCAGCCAAGATCTAGGTCAGCCCCAGCATTTT. Encoded protein: CASSQDLGQPQHF.

The chain uses TRBV29-1 and TRBJ2-7; TRBD1 or TRBD2 may be the D gene (5 bases each). Per germline, CDR1 SQVTM and CDR2 ANQGSEA. The V and J ends lost 3 bases and 6 bases respectively, with 12 bases between them. This CDR3 comprises 12 residues. In nucleotides, the CDR3 is TGCAGCGTTGATTATGGGGGTTCCGAGCAGTACTTC. Translation gives CSVDYGGSEQYF.

CDR3 protein: CAWSVGADGQPQHF. The CDR3 DNA reads TGTGCCTGGAGTGTCGGGGCTGATGGGCAGCCCCAGCATTTT. The chain recombines TRBV30 with TRBJ1-5, with D possibly matching TRBD1 (5 bases). Trimming left V 0 bases short and J 7 bases short, with 13 bases between. CDR1 GTSNPN and CDR2 SVGIG come from the germline V gene (reference sequence). The CDR3 spans 14 residues. Combining the CDR3 with reference TRBV30 and TRBJ1-5 gives the whole variable domain SQTIHQWPATLVQPVGSPLSLECTVEGTSNPNLYWYRQAAGRGLQLLFYSVGIGQISSEVPQNLSASRPQDRQFILSSKKLLLSDSGFYLCAWSVGADGQPQHFGDGTRLSIL.

The V and J genes are TRBV30 and TRBJ1-2; 9 bases are a match to TRBD1. Germline assignment: CDR1 GTSNPN and CDR2 SVGIG (reference sequence). With 2 bases clipped from V and 12 bases from J, the junction kept 10 bases outside the gene matches. There are 13 residues in the CDR3. CDR3 region: CAWSMGQGLDHTF. In DNA form, the CDR3 reads TGTGCCTGGAGTATGGGACAGGGACTTGACCACACCTTC.

The V and J genes are TRBV15 and TRBJ2-5; a weak D match, TRBD1 (6 bases). Germline V gene data show CDR1 as LNHNV and CDR2 as YYDKDF (reference sequence). The CDR3 covers 15 residues. V was trimmed by 1 base and J by 5 bases, leaving 14 bases between them. The CDR3 nucleotides read TGTGCCACCAGCAGAGTTGCAGGGGTAGGGGAGACCCAGTACTTC. Translating it yields CATSRVAGVGETQYF.

This clone was counted a single time. The gene calls are TRBV6-6 and TRBJ1-6, with D unresolved. Trimming took off 8 bases at V and 7 bases at J, with 9 bases between the two ends. The CDR3 runs 12 residues. Germline loops: CDR1 MNHNY, CDR2 SVGAGI (reference sequence). The DNA of the CDR3 is TGTGCCAGCGGGGAGGGAAATTCACCCCTCCACTTT. This gives the protein CASGEGNSPLHF.

The rearrangement links TRBV7-2 to TRBJ2-2; D remains ambiguous. The V end lost 3 bases, the J end lost 4 bases, and 3 bases lay between the germline ends. This CDR3 is 12 amino acids long. Germline assignment: CDR1 SGHTA and CDR2 FQGNSA. CDR3 in amino acids: CASSFRTGELFF. The DNA of the CDR3 is TGTGCCAGCAGCTTTCGCACCGGGGAGCTGTTTTTT. Looking up the rest from reference TRBV7-2 and TRBJ2-2 gives the full variable domain: GAGVSQSPSNKVTEKGKDVELRCDPISGHTALYWYRQSLGQGLEFLIYFQGNSAPDKSGLPSDRFSAERTGGSVSTLTIQRTQQEDSAVYLCASSFRTGELFFGEGSRLTVL.

This rearrangement joins TRBV7-2 to TRBJ1-4, with D uncertain. V was clipped by 4 bases and J by 6 bases, with 15 bases between them. There are 15 residues in the CDR3. Germline CDR1 reads SGHTA; CDR2 reads FQGNSA. The CDR3 DNA sequence: TGTGCCAGCAGCTCCCCGACGTCGATAGATGAAAAACTGTTTTTT. Protein product: CASSSPTSIDEKLFF.

The rearrangement uses TRBV6-5 and TRBJ1-5; no definite D call. Germline-derived CDR1 and CDR2 are MNHEY and SVGAGI. V dropped 2 bases and J dropped 3 bases, with 8 bases sitting between them. The CDR3 consists of 14 residues. CDR3 bases: TGTGCCAGCAGTTACGCAGGATCCAATCAGCCCCAGCATTTT. Protein sequence: CASSYAGSNQPQHF.

Written as DNA, the CDR3 is TGCAGCGTGTACGGGGACACTAGCTACGAGCAGTACTTC. It specifies CSVYGDTSYEQYF. The V call is TRBV29-1, the J call TRBJ2-7, with D tentatively TRBD1 (6 bases). V was cut by 6 bases and J by 3 bases, with 15 bases left in between. This CDR3 spans 13 amino acids. The germline gives CDR1 SQVTM, CDR2 ANQGSEA.

The genes are TRBV28 and TRBJ2-4; D could derive from TRBD1 or TRBD2 (5 bases each). Per germline, CDR1 MDHEN and CDR2 SYDVKM. Trimming removed 4 bases at V and 0 bases at J, with 13 bases between. CDR3 length equals 16 residues. The CDR3 region is CASSSPGTLAKNIQYF. The DNA of the CDR3 is TGTGCCAGCAGTTCACCCGGGACCTTAGCCAAAAACATTCAGTACTTC.

The J gene is TRBJ2-5, the V gene TRBV27; 8 positions agree with TRBD1. The length of the CDR3 is 14 residues. Germline lookup yields CDR1 MNHEY and CDR2 SMNVEV (reference sequence). V lost 6 bases and J lost 5; bases outside the gene matches: 8. Here the CDR3 reads CASRPQGAGETQYF. The DNA of the CDR3 is TGTGCCAGCAGACCGCAGGGGGCCGGGGAGACCCAGTACTTC.

The chain carries TRBV19 and TRBJ1-2, with D possibly matching TRBD1 (6 bases). V was cut by 3 bases and J by 3 bases, with 11 bases left in between. The CDR3 length is 14 residues. CDR1 is LNHDA and CDR2 is SQIVND in the germline V gene (reference sequence). The CDR3 nucleotides read TGTGCCAGTAGTATCCTGACAGGAGACTATGGCTACACCTTC. As protein: CASSILTGDYGYTF.